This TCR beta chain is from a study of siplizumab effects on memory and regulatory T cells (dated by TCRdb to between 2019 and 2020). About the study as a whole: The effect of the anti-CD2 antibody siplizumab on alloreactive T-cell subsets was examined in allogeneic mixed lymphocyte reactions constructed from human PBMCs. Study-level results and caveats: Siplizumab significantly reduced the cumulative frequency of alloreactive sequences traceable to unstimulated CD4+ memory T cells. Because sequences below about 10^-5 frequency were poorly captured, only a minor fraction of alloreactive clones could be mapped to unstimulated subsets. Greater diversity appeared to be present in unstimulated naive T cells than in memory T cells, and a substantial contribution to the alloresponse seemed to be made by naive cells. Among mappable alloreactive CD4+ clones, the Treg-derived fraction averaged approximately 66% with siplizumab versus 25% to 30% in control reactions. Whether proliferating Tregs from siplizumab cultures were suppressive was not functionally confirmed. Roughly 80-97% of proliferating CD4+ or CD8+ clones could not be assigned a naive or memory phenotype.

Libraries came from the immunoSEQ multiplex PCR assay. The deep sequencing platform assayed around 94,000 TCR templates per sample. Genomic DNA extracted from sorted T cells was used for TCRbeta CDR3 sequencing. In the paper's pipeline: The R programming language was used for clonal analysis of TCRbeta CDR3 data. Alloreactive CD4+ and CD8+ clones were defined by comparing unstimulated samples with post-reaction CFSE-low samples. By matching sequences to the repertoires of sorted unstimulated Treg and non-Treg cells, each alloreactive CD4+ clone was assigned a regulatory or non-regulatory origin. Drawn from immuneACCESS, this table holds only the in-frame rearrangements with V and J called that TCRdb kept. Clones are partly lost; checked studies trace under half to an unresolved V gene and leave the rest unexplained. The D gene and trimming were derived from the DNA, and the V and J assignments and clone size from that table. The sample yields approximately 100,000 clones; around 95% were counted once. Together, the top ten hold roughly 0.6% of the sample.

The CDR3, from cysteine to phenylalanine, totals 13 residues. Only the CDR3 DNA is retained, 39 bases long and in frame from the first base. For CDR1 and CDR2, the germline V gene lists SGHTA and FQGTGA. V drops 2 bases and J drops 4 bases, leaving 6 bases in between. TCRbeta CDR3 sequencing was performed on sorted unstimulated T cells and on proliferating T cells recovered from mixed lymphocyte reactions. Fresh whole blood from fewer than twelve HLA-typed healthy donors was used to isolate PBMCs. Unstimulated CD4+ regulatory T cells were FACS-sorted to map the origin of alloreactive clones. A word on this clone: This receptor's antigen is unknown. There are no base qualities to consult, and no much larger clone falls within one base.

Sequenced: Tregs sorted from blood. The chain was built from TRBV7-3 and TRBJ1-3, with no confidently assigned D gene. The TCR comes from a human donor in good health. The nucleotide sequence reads TGTGCCAGCAGCTTATTGGGGGGAAACACCATATATTTT. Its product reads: CASSLLGGNTIYF. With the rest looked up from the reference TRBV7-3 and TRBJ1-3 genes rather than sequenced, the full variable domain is GAGVSQTPSNKVTEKGKYVELRCDPISGHTALYWYRQSLGQGPEFLIYFQGTGAADDSGLPNDRFFAVRPEGSVSTLKIQRTERGDSAVYLCASSLLGGNTIYFGEGSWLTVV.